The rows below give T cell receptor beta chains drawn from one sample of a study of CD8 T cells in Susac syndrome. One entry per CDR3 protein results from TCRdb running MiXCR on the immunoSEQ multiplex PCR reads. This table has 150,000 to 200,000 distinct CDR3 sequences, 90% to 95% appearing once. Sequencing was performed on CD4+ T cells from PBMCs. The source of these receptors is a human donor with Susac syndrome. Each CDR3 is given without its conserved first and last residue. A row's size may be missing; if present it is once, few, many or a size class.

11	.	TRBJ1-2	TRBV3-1	ASSQSGDYGYT
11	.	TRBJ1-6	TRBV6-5	ASKRDPVSPLH
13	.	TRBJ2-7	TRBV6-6	ASSDRSDSAYEQY
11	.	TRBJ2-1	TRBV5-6	VSSFVAGGEQF
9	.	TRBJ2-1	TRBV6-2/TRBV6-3	ASSYKNEQF
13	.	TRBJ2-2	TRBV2	ASSSHREGTGELF
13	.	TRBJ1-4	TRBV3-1	ASSHRDKQNEKLF
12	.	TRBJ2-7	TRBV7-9	ASSQGQGNYEQY
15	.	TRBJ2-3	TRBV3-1	ASSPPHHRGSTDTQY
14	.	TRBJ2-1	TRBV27	ASSSARWSSYNEQF
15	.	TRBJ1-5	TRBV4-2	ASSQARQGAGNQPQH
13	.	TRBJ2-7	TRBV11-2	ASSAEREASYEQY
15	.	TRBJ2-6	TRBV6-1	ASPPGQTRTGANVLT
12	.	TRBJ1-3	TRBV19	ASSAQGAGNTIY
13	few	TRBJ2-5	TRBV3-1	ASSPQGGGEETQY
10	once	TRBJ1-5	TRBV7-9	ASSPQDQPQH
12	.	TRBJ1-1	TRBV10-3	AIRGQEVNTEAF
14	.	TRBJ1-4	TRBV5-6	ASSHDGGATNEKLF
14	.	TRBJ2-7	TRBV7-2	ASSLDSGGLPYEQY
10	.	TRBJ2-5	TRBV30	TWSPGEETQY
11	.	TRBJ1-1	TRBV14	ASSQVSLREAF
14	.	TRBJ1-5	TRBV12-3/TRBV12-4	ASSQGVRSENQPQH
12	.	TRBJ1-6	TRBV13	ASSPGRSNSPLH
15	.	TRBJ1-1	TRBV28	ASSLWVKHREDTEAF
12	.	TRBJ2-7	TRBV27	ASSFGRPDYEQY
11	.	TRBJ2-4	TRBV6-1	ASVPWSGGIQY
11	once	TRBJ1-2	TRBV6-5	ASRTGTSGGYT
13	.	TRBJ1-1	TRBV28	ASSLGGEGSTEAF
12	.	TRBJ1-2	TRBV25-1	ASSGWTGHYGYT
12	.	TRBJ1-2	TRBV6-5	ASSFSGRIDGYT
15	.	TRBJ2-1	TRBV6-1	ASSPTKGVGSYNEQF
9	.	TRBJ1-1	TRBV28	ASSKDRQAF